The clone carrying this T cell receptor (beta chain) has only a few counts. Its target is unknown. This CDR3 comprises 18 residues. V lost 2 bases and J lost 4; bases outside the gene matches: 11. Germline CDR1 is SGHDN and CDR2 is FVKESK. The investigators reverse transcribed all of the isolated RNA, so they sequenced expressed TCRB transcripts. Samples of naive, central memory and regulatory T cells yielded a mean of about 3.5 million reads. Sequenced by immunoSEQ multiplex PCR; TCRdb stores in-frame clones only, minus some. The sample shows fewer than 25,000 clones, almost 70% of them seen only once. This specimen comes from a study of beta chain features in type 1 diabetes. Overall study: Across the samples, approximately 98,000,000 sorted cells were examined in total.

Cell sorting via CD45RO/CCR7/CD25/CD127/CD95/CD27 was performed to obtain CD4+ naive, central memory, regulatory and stem cell-like memory cells. General observations from the study: Diminished insertions and augmented deletions at VDJ junctions characterized type 1 diabetes patients.

Sequencing used Tregs from blood. The clonotype was recovered from a middle-aged woman in good health. The chain uses TRBV14 and TRBJ2-6; 7 positions match TRBD1. The CDR3 sequence is CASSQSRTGLTGANVLTF. The CDR3 bases are TGTGCCAGCAGCCAATCCCGGACAGGCCTAACCGGGGCCAACGTCCTGACTTTC.